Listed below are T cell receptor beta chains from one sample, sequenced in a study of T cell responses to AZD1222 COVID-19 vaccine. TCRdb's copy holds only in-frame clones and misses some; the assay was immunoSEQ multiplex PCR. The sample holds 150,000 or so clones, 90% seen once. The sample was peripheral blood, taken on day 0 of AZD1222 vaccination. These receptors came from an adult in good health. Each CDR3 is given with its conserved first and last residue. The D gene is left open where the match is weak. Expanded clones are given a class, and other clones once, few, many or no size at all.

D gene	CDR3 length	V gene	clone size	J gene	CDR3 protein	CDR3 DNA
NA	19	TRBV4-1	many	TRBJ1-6	CASSQDLVGEFAINSPLHF	TGCGCCAGCAGCCAAGATTTGGTCGGGGAGTTCGCGATAAATTCACCCCTCCACTTT
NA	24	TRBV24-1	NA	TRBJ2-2	CATSDLRRQGRKWDWEANTGELFF	TGTGCCACCAGTGATTTGAGGCGACAGGGTCGTAAATGGGATTGGGAGGCGAACACCGGGGAGCTGTTTTTT
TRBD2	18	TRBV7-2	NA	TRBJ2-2	CASSLQGSGNKNTGELFF	TGTGCCAGCAGCTTACAGGGTAGCGGGAACAAGAACACCGGGGAGCTGTTTTTT
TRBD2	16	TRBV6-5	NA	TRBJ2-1	CASSYGGGGPYNEQFF	TGTGCCAGCAGTTACGGTGGCGGGGGGCCCTACAATGAGCAGTTCTTC
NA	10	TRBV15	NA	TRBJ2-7	CAPCPYEQYF	TGTGCCCCTTGCCCCTACGAGCAGTACTTC
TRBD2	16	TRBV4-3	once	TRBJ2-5	CASSQGAGGPGETQYF	TGCGCCAGCAGCCAGGGAGCGGGGGGGCCAGGGGAGACCCAGTACTTC
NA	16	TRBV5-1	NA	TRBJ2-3	CASSLDWGGPTDTQYF	TGCGCCAGCAGCTTGGATTGGGGGGGGCCGACAGATACGCAGTATTTT
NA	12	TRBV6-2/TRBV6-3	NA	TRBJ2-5	CASSYFAETQYF	TGTGCCAGCAGTTACTTTGCCGAGACCCAGTACTTC
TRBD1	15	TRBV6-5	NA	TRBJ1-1	CASSSVPGQISEAFF	TGTGCCAGCAGCTCCGTCCCGGGACAGATATCCGAAGCTTTCTTT
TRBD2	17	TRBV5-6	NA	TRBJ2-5	CASSLLASGGIWETQYF	TGTGCCAGCAGCTTGTTGGCTAGCGGGGGGATTTGGGAGACCCAGTACTTC
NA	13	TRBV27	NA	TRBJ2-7	CASSTWTEPEQYF	TGTGCCAGCAGTACGTGGACAGAACCGGAGCAGTACTTC
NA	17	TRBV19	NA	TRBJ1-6	CASSIDWRGRPNSPLHF	TGTGCCAGTAGTATAGATTGGAGGGGCCGACCGAATTCACCCCTCCACTTT
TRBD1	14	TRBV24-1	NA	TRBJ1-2	CATSTGGEDYGYTF	TGTGCCACCAGTACAGGGGGCGAAGACTATGGCTACACCTTC
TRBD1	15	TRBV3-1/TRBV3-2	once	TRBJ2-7	CASSQIGTGTYEQYF	TGTGCCAGCAGCCAAATCGGGACAGGGACGTACGAGCAGTACTTC
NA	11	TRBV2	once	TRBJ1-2	CASRGYYGYTF	TGTGCCAGCAGGGGATACTATGGCTACACCTTC
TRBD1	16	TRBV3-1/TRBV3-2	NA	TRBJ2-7	CASSRNPGQSNYEQYF	TGTGCCAGCAGCCGTAATCCGGGACAGTCGAACTACGAGCAGTACTTC
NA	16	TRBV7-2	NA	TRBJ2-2	CASSLVRGAATGELFF	TGTGCCAGCAGCTTAGTAAGGGGTGCCGCCACCGGGGAGCTGTTTTTT
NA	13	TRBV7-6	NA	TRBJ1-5	CASSTFHNQPQHF	TGTGCCAGCAGCACCTTTCACAATCAGCCCCAGCATTTT
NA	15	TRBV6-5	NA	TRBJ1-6	CASSSVDGGNSPLHF	TGTGCCAGCAGTTCCGTCGACGGTGGTAATTCACCCCTCCACTTT
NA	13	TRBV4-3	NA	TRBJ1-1	CASSRLLGTEAFF	TGCGCCAGCAGCCGATTATTGGGGACTGAAGCTTTCTTT
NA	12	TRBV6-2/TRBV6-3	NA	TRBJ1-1	CASSYYSTEAFF	TGTGCCAGCAGTTATTATTCGACTGAAGCTTTCTTT
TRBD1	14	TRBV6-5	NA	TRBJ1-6	CASSPQRGRSPLHF	TGTGCCAGCAGTCCCCAGAGGGGGCGATCACCCCTCCACTTT
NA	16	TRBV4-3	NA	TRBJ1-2	CASSQERAVPIYGYTF	TGCGCCAGCAGCCAAGAAAGAGCAGTGCCGATCTATGGCTACACCTTC
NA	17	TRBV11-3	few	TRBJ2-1	CASSLGRGSGTYNEQFF	TGTGCCAGCAGCTTAGGGAGGGGTAGCGGCACCTACAATGAGCAGTTCTTC
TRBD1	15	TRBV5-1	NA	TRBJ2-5	CASSSRQGVGETQYF	TGCGCCAGCAGCTCACGACAGGGGGTTGGAGAGACCCAGTACTTC
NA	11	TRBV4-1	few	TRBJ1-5	CAGPECPAQHF	TGCGCCGGACCTGAGTGCCCGGCCCAGCATTTT
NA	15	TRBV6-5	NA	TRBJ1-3	CASRLAGGGGNTIYF	TGTGCCAGCAGATTGGCAGGAGGGGGTGGAAACACCATATATTTT
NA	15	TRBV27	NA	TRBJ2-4	CASSLSHGLSRIQYF	TGTGCCAGCAGTTTAAGTCACGGACTTTCACGCATTCAGTACTTC
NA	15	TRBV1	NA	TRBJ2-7	CTSSHARDGIYEQYF	TGCACCAGCAGCCACGCCCGGGACGGCATTTACGAGCAGTACTTC
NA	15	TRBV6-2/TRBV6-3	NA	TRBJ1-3	CASSYSRADRNTIYF	TGTGCCAGCAGTTACTCGAGGGCCGACAGAAACACCATATATTTT
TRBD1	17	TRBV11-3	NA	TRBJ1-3	CASSYSGTASSGNTIYF	TGTGCCAGCAGCTATTCTGGGACAGCAAGCTCTGGAAACACCATATATTTT
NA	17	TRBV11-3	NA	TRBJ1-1	CASSLGTDGFMNTEAFF	TGTGCCAGCAGCTTAGGAACGGATGGCTTTATGAACACTGAAGCTTTCTTT
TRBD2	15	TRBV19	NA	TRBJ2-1	CASSAAGTFVNEQFF	TGTGCCAGTAGTGCAGCGGGGACCTTTGTGAATGAGCAGTTCTTC
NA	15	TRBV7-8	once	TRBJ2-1	CASSLYTLSYNEQFF	TGTGCCAGCAGCTTATATACCCTTTCGTACAATGAGCAGTTCTTC
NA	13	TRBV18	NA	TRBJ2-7	CASSPPQTYEQYF	TGTGCCAGCTCACCCCCCCAGACATACGAGCAGTACTTC
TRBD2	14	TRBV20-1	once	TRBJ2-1	CSASPAGTNNEQFF	TGCAGTGCTAGTCCAGCGGGGACCAACAATGAGCAGTTCTTC